These 24 T cell receptor beta chains came from one sample sequenced in a study of response to subunit inactivated influenza vaccine. TCRdb redid the calling of the RT-PCR reads with MiXCR, one entry per CDR3 protein. The sample has over 650,000 distinct CDR3 sequences; approximately 18% are singletons. Specimen: PBMCs from blood, collected around 5 days after vaccination. The receptors were gathered from a man aged 45-60 years who received an inactivated influenza vaccine.

This clonotype was found once. The chain uses TRBV25-1 and TRBJ2-7; 8 positions match TRBD2. Germline values: CDR1 MGHDK, CDR2 SYGVNS. After removal of 1 base from V and 0 bases from J, the junction contained 8 bases not matched to a gene. The CDR3 runs 17 residues. The CDR3 nucleotides read TGTGCCAGCAGTGAATTGGGAGCGGGGGCCAGCTCCTACGAGCAGTACTTC. It codes for CASSELGAGASSYEQYF.

The rearrangement joins TRBV6-5 to TRBJ1-4; TRBD1 aligns across 7 bases. The CDR3 is 15 residues long. The germline V gene encodes CDR1 MNHEY and CDR2 SVGAGI. V lost 4 bases and J lost 3; bases outside the gene matches: 5. CDR3 amino acids: CASSLQTGSNEKLFF. The DNA for the CDR3 is TGTGCCAGCAGTTTACAGACAGGGTCTAATGAAAAACTGTTTTTT.

The genes are TRBV7-3 and TRBJ2-7, with TRBD1 identical over 7 bases. V was pared by 3 bases and J by 6 bases, with 8 bases of the junction left unmatched. The germline V gene has CDR1 SGHTA and CDR2 FQGTGA. The CDR3 consists of 14 residues. The CDR3 DNA reads TGTGCCAGCAGCTTCCTACCTTACAGGGGCGAGCAGTACTTC. Its translation is CASSFLPYRGEQYF.

This clonotype has ten or more counts. V usage is TRBV7-2 and J usage is TRBJ2-1; 10 bases map to TRBD2. This CDR3 has 17 amino acids. Germline loops: CDR1 SGHTA, CDR2 FQGNSA. Losses at the gene ends were 3 bases for V and 6 bases for J; bases not matched to a gene: 11. In DNA, the CDR3 is TGTGCCAGCAGCTTTCAGGCTAGCGGGAGATTGAGCAATGAGCAGTTCTTC. This codes for CASSFQASGRLSNEQFF.

The chain employs TRBV19 and TRBJ2-7, with D possibly being TRBD1 (5 bases). CDR1 and CDR2 from the germline V gene are LNHDA and SQIVND (reference sequence). This CDR3 spans 13 amino acids. The ends were cut back, 3 bases at V and 3 bases at J, with 9 bases in the middle. DNA of the CDR3: TGTGCCAGTAGTATGGGCAGGGACTACGAGCAGTACTTC. It yields the protein CASSMGRDYEQYF.

V gene TRBV29-1 combines with J gene TRBJ1-5; D unresolved. This CDR3 has 13 amino acids. Germline-derived CDR1 and CDR2 are SQVTM and ANQGSEA. V was shortened by 4 bases and J by 0 bases, with 7 bases between the two germline ends. In DNA, the CDR3 is TGCAGCGTTGGCACCAATAGCAATCAGCCCCAGCATTTT. Translation: CSVGTNSNQPQHF.

V is TRBV4-3 and J is TRBJ2-1; D not resolved. V was cut by 2 bases and J by 4 bases, with 6 bases left in between. The V gene's germline CDR1 is LGHNA and CDR2 YSLEER. The length of the CDR3 is 13 residues. CDR3 amino acids: CASSQLRYNEQFF. CDR3 bases: TGCGCCAGCAGCCAATTGCGTTACAATGAGCAGTTCTTC.

This clonotype was detected a few times. The gene calls are TRBV20-1 and TRBJ2-3; 11 positions match TRBD2. The V segment lost 3 bases and the J segment 4 bases; nucleotides outside the gene matches: 6. The CDR3 consists of 15 residues. Germline V gene data show CDR1 as DFQATT and CDR2 as SNEGSKA (reference sequence). As DNA, the CDR3 is TGCAGTGCTAGGCCACCTAGCGGGGGGCCAGATACGCAGTATTTT. Translation gives CSARPPSGGPDTQYF.

This clonotype came up a few times. J is TRBJ1-1 and V is TRBV5-1; 9 nucleotides line up with TRBD1. The CDR3 is 14 amino acids. Germline CDR1 reads SGHRS; CDR2 reads YFSETQ. Unmatched junction bases numbered 4, after V lost 2 bases and J lost 5 bases. The CDR3 here is CASSFSGTGTEAFF. CDR3 in DNA: TGCGCCAGCAGCTTCTCCGGGACAGGGACTGAAGCTTTCTTT.

This clonotype has a handful of counts. The rearrangement links TRBV12-3 or TRBV12-4 to TRBJ1-1, with 7 positions matching TRBD1. CDR3 length: 15 amino acids. After removal of 3 bases from V and 8 bases from J, the junction contained 12 bases not matched to a gene. DNA for the CDR3: TGTGCCAGCAGTTTTGGTGCAGGGGGGAAGGGAGAAGCTTTCTTT. Its protein is CASSFGAGGKGEAFF.

This clonotype was observed a few times. The V gene is TRBV6-2 or TRBV6-3, the J gene TRBJ1-5; D is unclear. This CDR3 is built from 13 residues. Looked up from germline, CDR1 is MNHEY and CDR2 is SVGEGT. Trimming shortened V by 6 bases and J by 6 bases, and 12 bases separated the two germline ends. CDR3 DNA sequence: TGTGCCAGCAGGATAAGTTTCGGTCAGCCCCAGCATTTT. Translation gives CASRISFGQPQHF.

In its sample, this clonotype was seen a few times. The chain employs TRBV10-3 and TRBJ2-7; TRBD1 matches 11 bases. The germline gives CDR1 ENHRY, CDR2 SYGVKD. V shed 10 bases and J 5 bases; nucleotides not matched to a gene: 7. The CDR3 contains 13 residues. The CDR3 loop reads CATGRTGGDEQYF. As DNA, the CDR3 is TGTGCCACTGGACGGACAGGGGGCGACGAGCAGTACTTC.

In this sample, this clonotype turned up a few times. The V gene is TRBV5-1, the J gene TRBJ2-7; D is possibly TRBD1 (5 bases). Germline V gene lookup returns CDR1 SGHRS and CDR2 YFSETQ. The V end lost 4 bases, the J end lost 1 base, and 15 bases lay between the germline ends. This CDR3 comprises 15 residues. The CDR3 region is CASSGGSTASYEQYF. CDR3 nucleotides: TGCGCCAGCAGCGGCGGATCGACAGCGTCCTACGAGCAGTACTTC.

The chain joins TRBV18 to TRBJ2-1; 11 bases fit TRBD2. V lost 1 base, J lost 5 bases, and 7 bases stayed unmatched. The CDR3 consists of 17 residues. CDR1 and CDR2 (germline): KGHSH, LQKENI. The CDR3 DNA follows: TGTGCCAGCTCACCACGTTCTAGCGGGAGGATTCACAATGAGCAGTTCTTC. Protein: CASSPRSSGRIHNEQFF.

This clonotype was counted only a few times. The chain carries TRBV10-3 and TRBJ2-5, with D perhaps TRBD1 (6 bases). V lost 0 bases, J lost 2 bases, and 16 bases lay in between. The CDR3 contains 17 residues. The V gene's germline CDR1 is ENHRY and CDR2 SYGVKD. In DNA form, the CDR3 reads TGTGCCATCAGTGAGTCCAGGGCAGGGGCGCATCAAGAGACCCAGTACTTC. As protein: CAISESRAGAHQETQYF.

The chain uses TRBV5-6 and TRBJ2-3, with 7 bases that match TRBD2. Germline V CDR1 and CDR2: SGHDT, YYEEEE. The CDR3 contains 15 residues. V lost 1 base to trimming and J lost 2 bases; unmatched junction nucleotides: 4. The DNA of the CDR3 is TGTGCCAGCAGCTTGCTAGCGGACTACACAGATACGCAGTATTTT. Its protein product is CASSLLADYTDTQYF.

This clonotype turned up a few times. This chain links TRBV7-2 with TRBJ2-5; D possibly uses TRBD1 or TRBD2 (6 bases each). V was pared by 0 bases and J by 4 bases, with 21 bases between. The CDR3 sequence is 18 residues long. Germline V gene lookup returns CDR1 SGHTA and CDR2 FQGNSA. The CDR3 sequence is CASSLAPGGGGGAETQYF. The DNA for the CDR3 is TGTGCCAGCAGCTTAGCCCCCGGCGGAGGGGGAGGCGCAGAGACCCAGTACTTC.

The V and J genes are TRBV28 and TRBJ2-7; the match to TRBD1 covers 8 bases. Germline lookup yields CDR1 MDHEN and CDR2 SYDVKM. The CDR3 runs to 14 residues. V lost 6 bases, J lost 7 bases, and 11 bases stayed unmatched. The CDR3 region is CASSLEDRVREQYF. As DNA, the CDR3 is TGTGCCAGCAGCCTCGAGGACAGGGTACGAGAGCAGTACTTC.

This chain joins TRBV19 and TRBJ1-1, with D uncertain. CDR3 length: 13 residues. Germline CDR1 and CDR2: LNHDA and SQIVND (reference sequence). V gave up 7 bases and J gave up 2 bases, with 11 bases separating them. Here the CDR3 reads CASKPVSNTEAFF. In DNA, the CDR3 is TGTGCCAGTAAACCGGTCAGCAACACTGAAGCTTTCTTT.

The chain is built from TRBV6-2 or TRBV6-3 and TRBJ2-7; D is possibly TRBD1 (6 bases). The better agreement between TRBJ2-1 and the DNA end casts doubt on the J call. Germline V gene lookup returns CDR1 MNHEY and CDR2 SVGEGT. There are 14 residues in the CDR3. In nucleotides, the CDR3 is TGTGCCAGCATGAAGACAGGACGATCCTACGAGCAGTTCTTC. Encoded protein: CASMKTGRSYEQFF.

This clonotype was seen a few times. V and J are TRBV7-2 and TRBJ2-5; weak D call: TRBD1 (5 bases). Germline V gene lookup returns CDR1 SGHTA and CDR2 FQGNSA. The CDR3 length is 15 residues. V was clipped by 0 bases and J by 4 bases, with 12 bases between them. In DNA form, the CDR3 reads TGTGCCAGCAGCTTAGCGGGGCTAGGAACAGAGACCCAGTACTTC. As protein: CASSLAGLGTETQYF.

The rearrangement joins TRBV10-3 to TRBJ2-2; 7 bases align to TRBD1. This CDR3 is 14 amino acids long. V dropped 4 bases and J dropped 5; count of bases not matched to a gene: 4. Germline V gives CDR1 ENHRY, CDR2 SYGVKD. The CDR3 reads CAISGPQGTGELFF. The CDR3 bases are TGTGCCATCAGTGGTCCACAGGGGACCGGGGAGCTGTTTTTT.

This clonotype was recorded many times. The J gene is TRBJ2-1, the V gene TRBV4-1, with a weak D call TRBD2 (5 bases). V lost 0 bases and J 3 bases, leaving 18 bases between the germline ends. The CDR3 consists of 18 residues. Germline loops: CDR1 MGHRA, CDR2 YSYEKL. CDR3 nucleotides: TGCGCCAGCAGCCAAGATTTACTGTTGAGGGAGCGCTACAATGAGCAGTTCTTC. It yields the protein CASSQDLLLRERYNEQFF.

This clonotype was observed a handful of times. The V gene is TRBV20-1, the J gene TRBJ2-3, with D maybe TRBD2 (5 bases). V lost 3 bases, J lost 0 bases, and 10 bases lay in between. CDR1 and CDR2 from the germline V gene are DFQATT and SNEGSKA (reference sequence). The CDR3 totals 14 residues. The CDR3 sequence: CSARLSGSTDTQYF. CDR3 in DNA: TGCAGTGCTAGGTTATCGGGGAGCACAGATACGCAGTATTTT.